Below are 16 T cell receptor beta chains sequenced from a single sample in a study of blood T cell repertoires in COVID-19. Generated by immunoSEQ multiplex PCR, the TCRdb table keeps only in-frame clones and is missing some. The data show over 15,000 clones, roughly 82% seen once. Material: peripheral blood. These receptor sequences come from a man older than 75 with active COVID-19.

This clone was recorded once. This chain uses TRBV5-1 with TRBJ2-5, with D possibly matching TRBD1 (5 bases). V dropped 6 bases and J dropped 4 bases, with 16 bases sitting between them. Per the germline V gene, CDR1 is SGHRS and CDR2 is YFSETQ. The length of the CDR3 is 14 residues. The CDR3 sequence: CASTLDSKAETQYF. CDR3 in DNA: TGCGCCAGCACCCTAGACAGTAAGGCAGAGACCCAGTACTTC.

The chain has TRBV4-1 and TRBJ2-1; 9 bases map to TRBD1. Germline lookup yields CDR1 MGHRA and CDR2 YSYEKL. The ends lost 3 bases at V and 7 bases at J; junction bases unmatched: 10. The length of the CDR3 is 16 residues. The DNA of the CDR3 is TGCGCCAGCAGCCAGCTCACGACAGGGGGAGGGAATGAGCAGTTCTTC. Translation: CASSQLTTGGGNEQFF.

Here the CDR3 DNA reads TGTGCCAGCAGCCAAGGGGACGGGACAGGAGAGACCCAGTACTTC. Encoded protein: CASSQGDGTGETQYF. The chain joins TRBV4-2 to TRBJ2-5; 8 bases fit TRBD1. This CDR3 spans 15 amino acids. Per the germline V gene, CDR1 is LGHNA and CDR2 is YNFKEQ. V lost 1 base and J lost 4; bases outside the gene matches: 5.

This clone was seen once. The chain employs TRBV5-4 and TRBJ2-3; 8 positions match TRBD2. The CDR3 consists of 14 residues. V gave up 2 bases and J gave up 4 bases; unmatched junction bases: 3. The V gene's germline CDR1 is SGHNT and CDR2 YYREEE (reference sequence). CDR3 region: CASSLAGAPDTQYF. CDR3 bases: TGTGCCAGCAGCTTAGCGGGAGCGCCAGATACGCAGTATTTT.

The V call is TRBV2, the J call TRBJ2-7; D unclear. V shed 0 bases and J shed 1 base, with 10 bases lying between them. In germline, CDR1 is SNHLY, CDR2 FYNNEI. The CDR3 runs to 15 residues. The chain's CDR3 is CASSEALTMSYEQYF. DNA of the CDR3: TGTGCCAGCAGTGAAGCGCTTACTATGTCCTACGAGCAGTACTTC.

This chain links TRBV18 with TRBJ1-5; 8 bases match TRBD1. V shed 3 bases and J 9 bases; nucleotides not matched to a gene: 4. The CDR3 consists of 13 residues. Germline assignment: CDR1 KGHSH and CDR2 LQKENI. The CDR3 nucleotides are TGTGCCAGCTCACCCGGACAGGGTACGCCCCAGCATTTT. Translated, it gives CASSPGQGTPQHF.

This rearrangement joins TRBV5-6 to TRBJ2-1, with a tentative D call TRBD1 (5 bases). Germline assignment: CDR1 SGHDT and CDR2 YYEEEE. The CDR3 length is 15 residues. V was trimmed by 1 base and J by 5 bases, leaving 13 bases between them. Written as DNA, the CDR3 is TGTGCCAGCAGCTTGAGGGGCGGCCCTCACAATGAGCAGTTCTTC. Protein: CASSLRGGPHNEQFF.

The gene calls are TRBV14 and TRBJ1-3; D unclear. The germline V and J ends were trimmed by 0 bases and 9 bases, with 3 bases remaining between them. The CDR3 contains 11 residues. From germline, CDR1 is SGHDN and CDR2 FVKESK. DNA of the CDR3: TGTGCCAGCAGCCAAGAGAGCACCATATATTTT. It codes for CASSQESTIYF.

This chain joins TRBV6-5 and TRBJ1-1, with D hard to call. V shed 6 bases and J shed 4 bases, with 12 bases lying between them. The CDR3 is 13 amino acids. The germline V gene has CDR1 MNHEY and CDR2 SVGAGI. The CDR3 is CASRTPSGTEAFF. Here the CDR3 DNA reads TGTGCCAGCAGGACCCCCTCGGGCACTGAAGCTTTCTTT.

This rearrangement joins TRBV28 to TRBJ2-7, with 11 bases lining up with TRBD2. V lost 6 bases, J lost 5 bases, and 9 bases stayed unmatched. The germline CDR1 and CDR2 sequences are MDHEN and SYDVKM. The CDR3 is 15 amino acids. Written as DNA, the CDR3 is TGTGCCAGCAGGGGAACTAGCGGGAGTGCCAACGAGCAGTACTTC. This codes for CASRGTSGSANEQYF.

The chain carries TRBV9 and TRBJ2-1; maybe TRBD2 (5 bases). V was pared by 7 bases and J by 6 bases, with 20 bases between. The CDR3 length is 15 residues. The germline V gene encodes CDR1 SGDLS and CDR2 YYNGEE. The DNA for the CDR3 is TGTGCCAGCGGGTTTGGCGAGGGAAGGTCCAATGAGCAGTTCTTC. It specifies CASGFGEGRSNEQFF.

This clone was detected only once. This chain uses TRBV6-5 with TRBJ2-7, with D perhaps matching TRBD2 (6 bases). V was pared by 7 bases and J by 2 bases, with 18 bases between. Germline CDR1 and CDR2: MNHEY and SVGAGI. There are 15 residues in the CDR3. The CDR3 DNA is TGTGCCAGCAAAACTAACGCGCGGGGAACCTACGAGCAGTACTTC. Its protein product is CASKTNARGTYEQYF.

The chain carries TRBV2 and TRBJ2-5; 13 positions match TRBD2. V was clipped by 6 bases and J by 5 bases; unmatched bases: 3. This CDR3 is built from 14 residues. Germline V gene lookup returns CDR1 SNHLY and CDR2 FYNNEI. CDR3 sequence: CASRGLAGHETQYF. As DNA, the CDR3 is TGTGCCAGCAGGGGACTAGCGGGACATGAGACCCAGTACTTC.

The CDR3 DNA is TGTGCCAGCAGCCAAAATTGGGGGGGCGCCGTGAAGGGGGAGCTGTTTTTT. This codes for CASSQNWGGAVKGELFF. The gene calls are TRBV4-2 and TRBJ2-2; tentative D call: TRBD2 (7 bases). This CDR3 contains 17 residues. Germline V gene lookup returns CDR1 LGHNA and CDR2 YNFKEQ. With 2 bases removed from V and 8 bases from J, the gap between germline ends came to 21 bases.

This clone showed up just once. The chain joins TRBV9 to TRBJ2-1; TRBD2 aligns across 8 bases. Germline V gene data show CDR1 as SGDLS and CDR2 as YYNGEE. This CDR3 contains 16 residues. The junction had 12 bases not matched to a gene; V was cut back by 3 bases and J by 7 bases. The CDR3 nucleotides read TGTGCCAGCAGCGCCCTGCTGGCGGGAGGCGGGAATGAGCAGTTCTTC. Residues: CASSALLAGGGNEQFF.

The chain links TRBV1 to TRBJ2-7; TRBD2, the table's D call, was not compared with the DNA. TRBV1 has pseudogene status. The CDR3 totals 16 residues. CDR3 sequence (DNA): TGCACCAGCAGCCAAGCAGGACTAGCGGGGGCCTACGAGCAGTACTTC. The encoded protein is CTSSQAGLAGAYEQYF.